The 14 T cell receptor beta chains reported below all come from one sample, sequenced in a study of siplizumab effects on memory and regulatory T cells. Repertoires were generated with immunoSEQ multiplex PCR, while TCRdb's copy carries only in-frame clones and drops some. Of about 50,000 clones in the sample, approximately 93% were seen once. Material for sequencing was CD8+ T cells sorted from blood. These TCRs come from a human donor in good health.

V gene TRBV4-2 combines with J gene TRBJ1-2; D is undetermined. There are 14 residues in the CDR3. The germline CDR1 and CDR2 sequences are LGHNA and YNFKEQ. Deletions cut 0 bases from V and 4 bases from J, with 9 bases between. This CDR3 is CASSQEGLSYGYTF. CDR3 in DNA: TGTGCCAGCAGCCAAGAAGGTCTCAGCTATGGCTACACCTTC.

This clone was detected a few times. The chain uses TRBV13 and TRBJ1-4; 7 bases are shared with TRBD1. The germline V gene encodes CDR1 PRHDT and CDR2 FYEKMQ (reference sequence). This CDR3 comprises 15 residues. V shed 5 bases, J shed 5 bases, and the junction held 8 bases outside the gene matches. The CDR3 DNA follows: TGTGCCAGCAGCCAGGGGGGCACCCTAAATGAAAAACTGTTTTTT. Its translation: CASSQGGTLNEKLFF.

This clone was detected only once. The V call is TRBV9, the J call TRBJ2-7; 11 bases fit TRBD2. CDR1 and CDR2 from the germline V gene are SGDLS and YYNGEE. This CDR3 is built from 15 residues. V trimming: 0 bases; J trimming: 4 bases; junction bases outside the gene matches: 3. In DNA, the CDR3 is TGTGCCAGCAGCGTAGCAGCTAGCGGGAGGTACGAGCAGTACTTC. Encoded protein: CASSVAASGRYEQYF.

This sequence joins TRBV7-6 and TRBJ2-1; 12 nucleotides agree with TRBD2. In germline, CDR1 is SGHVS, CDR2 FNYEAQ. Trimming at V came to 4 bases and at J to 7 bases, leaving 11 bases not matched to a gene. This CDR3 region has 17 residues. CDR3 sequence: CASSSLAGGPSGNEQFF. DNA for the CDR3: TGTGCCAGCAGCTCTCTAGCGGGAGGGCCCTCAGGTAATGAGCAGTTCTTC.

This clone has just one count. This chain links TRBV30 with TRBJ2-7, with 7 bases identical to TRBD2. The CDR3 covers 12 residues. V shed 4 bases, J shed 5 bases, and the junction held 5 bases outside the gene matches. Germline-derived CDR1 and CDR2 are GTSNPN and SVGIG (reference sequence). The DNA for the CDR3 is TGTGCCTGGACTTGGGGGGGAAACGAGCAGTACTTC. This gives the protein CAWTWGGNEQYF.

This clone was recorded a few times. V usage is TRBV6-5 and J usage is TRBJ2-2, with no clear D. The ends were cut back, 2 bases at V and 2 bases at J, with 9 bases in the middle. The CDR3 has 15 residues. Looked up from germline, CDR1 is MNHEY and CDR2 is SVGAGI. The CDR3 nucleotides are TGTGCCAGCAGTTACAATCCAGTCAACACCGGGGAGCTGTTTTTT. This sequence encodes CASSYNPVNTGELFF.

This clone has more than one count but fewer than ten. The chain joins TRBV2 to TRBJ1-5; D may be TRBD1 (6 bases). Germline V gene sequence: CDR1 SNHLY, CDR2 FYNNEI. V gave up 3 bases and J gave up 6 bases, with 15 bases separating them. The CDR3 runs to 15 residues. In DNA, the CDR3 is TGTGCCAGCAGTGACGAACAGGGTTGGGGTCAGCCCCAGCATTTT. This translates into CASSDEQGWGQPQHF.

The chain recombines TRBV28 with TRBJ2-7, with D unresolved. This CDR3 contains 13 residues. Germline CDR1 reads MDHEN; CDR2 reads SYDVKM. With 10 bases removed from V and 2 bases from J, the gap between germline ends came to 15 bases. The DNA for the CDR3 is TGTGCCACCGGGCGAGGTTCCGCCTACGAGCAGTACTTC. Its translation: CATGRGSAYEQYF.

CDR3 bases: TGTGCCAGCAGTCCAACCGCGAACACTGAAGCTTTCTTT. It codes for CASSPTANTEAFF. The V call is TRBV7-9, the J call TRBJ1-1, with D hard to call. This CDR3 comprises 13 residues. The V and J ends lost 6 bases and 1 base respectively, with 9 bases between them. Germline-derived CDR1 and CDR2 are SEHNR and FQNEAQ (reference sequence).

The V and J genes are TRBV27 and TRBJ2-3; D not resolved. Trimming cost V 6 bases and J 1 base, with 8 bases left between them. CDR1 is MNHEY, CDR2 SMNVEV, per germline (reference sequence). This CDR3 is 13 amino acids long. CDR3 DNA: TGTGCCAGCAGGTCTGCTGGCACAGATACGCAGTATTTT. It codes for CASRSAGTDTQYF.

As regards this clone: The sample holds other DNA sequences that translate to the same CDR3. This sequence joins TRBV5-6 and TRBJ1-5, with D possibly matching TRBD1 (6 bases). The CDR3 consists of 13 residues. Trimming shortened V by 0 bases and J by 6 bases, and 7 bases separated the two germline ends. The V gene's germline CDR1 is SGHDT and CDR2 YYEEEE. The CDR3 sequence: CASSLGGGQPQHF. CDR3 in DNA: TGTGCCAGCAGCTTGGGAGGGGGTCAGCCCCAGCATTTT.

The V and J genes are TRBV19 and TRBJ2-1; tentatively, D is TRBD1 (5 bases). The CDR3 is 14 residues long. CDR1 LNHDA and CDR2 SQIVND come from the germline V gene (reference sequence). V lost 7 bases and J 8 bases, leaving 18 bases between the germline ends. CDR3 region: CASMDNPTFDEQFF. In nucleotides, the CDR3 is TGTGCCAGTATGGACAATCCGACATTCGATGAGCAGTTCTTC.

The chain has TRBV6-1 and TRBJ2-7, with unresolved D. In germline, CDR1 is MNHNS, CDR2 SASEGT. V was trimmed by 5 bases and J by 4 bases, leaving 12 bases between them. The CDR3 has 13 amino acids. Here the CDR3 DNA reads TGTGCCAGCAGTACAACTTCTAATTACGAGCAGTACTTC. Translation: CASSTTSNYEQYF.

This clone was detected only once. The V gene is TRBV6-5, the J gene TRBJ2-7, with 13 bases matching TRBD2. The junction had 5 bases not matched to a gene; V was cut back by 5 bases and J by 4 bases. This CDR3 region has 15 residues. The germline CDR1 and CDR2 sequences are MNHEY and SVGAGI. The DNA for the CDR3 is TGTGCCAGCAGTGTAACTAGCGGGAGGGGATACGAGCAGTACTTC. It specifies CASSVTSGRGYEQYF.